The next 22 T cell receptor beta chains were all read from a single sample in a study of T cells expressing NK-cell markers. TCRdb reprocessed the 5' RACE reads and reports one entry per CDR3 protein, with no DNA. The sample includes about 390,000 distinct CDR3 sequences. The source material was blood T cells: a sorted CD56 or NKG2C T cell subset, CD4+ or CD8+ T cells, or bulk PBMC T cells (not recorded which). The receptor source for this set is a woman in her 50s in good health.

The genes are TRBV7-8 and TRBJ2-1; TCRdb indicates TRBD1, and absent DNA this call remains unverified. Germline assignment: CDR1 SGHVS and CDR2 FQNEAQ. This CDR3 is built from 16 residues. The CDR3 region is CASSSPDSPLHNEQFF. Full variable domain (remainder filled in from reference TRBV7-8 and TRBJ2-1): GAGVSQSPRYKVAKRGQDVALRCDPISGHVSLFWYQQALGQGPEFLTYFQNEAQLDKSGLPSDRFFAERPEGSVSTLKIQRTQQEDSAVYLCASSSPDSPLHNEQFFGPGTRLTVL.

CDR3 sequence reads: CASSLGLPGLSSYNEQFF. This chain uses TRBV5-1 with TRBJ2-1; TCRdb returns TRBD2, unconfirmable since there is no DNA. The V gene's germline CDR1 is SGHRS and CDR2 YFSETQ. The CDR3 contains 18 residues.

V is TRBV19 and J is TRBJ1-5; without DNA, the TCRdb call of TRBD1 cannot be checked. This CDR3 has 14 amino acids. CDR1 is LNHDA, CDR2 SQIVND, per germline (reference sequence). CDR3: CASSGTGGGQPQHF.

The rearrangement uses TRBV7-6 and TRBJ1-3. Germline CDR1 and CDR2: SGHVS and FNYEAQ. This CDR3 contains 14 residues. The CDR3 sequence is CASSLGGEVDTIYF.

The chain recombines TRBV3-1 with TRBJ2-1; the D gene TCRdb calls, TRBD2, cannot be checked with no DNA. The CDR3 extends over 15 amino acids. Looked up from germline, CDR1 is LGHDT and CDR2 is YNNKEL (reference sequence). CDR3 loop: CASSQRAGSGNEQFF.

The genes are TRBV4-1 and TRBJ1-1. This CDR3 region has 14 residues. Germline V CDR1 and CDR2: MGHRA, YSYEKL. CDR3 amino acids: CASRVAGGKIEAFF.

The chain couples TRBV20-1 to TRBJ2-3; lacking DNA, the TRBD2 call made by TCRdb goes unchecked. Germline loops: CDR1 DFQATT, CDR2 SNEGSKA (reference sequence). CDR3 length equals 17 residues. CDR3 sequence reads: CSARDPGTSGDTDTQYF.

The rearrangement uses TRBV24-1 and TRBJ2-1; TCRdb's D call, TRBD2, is unchecked because there is no DNA. Germline V gene lookup returns CDR1 KGHDR and CDR2 SFDVKD. This CDR3 spans 18 amino acids. The CDR3 sequence is CATSDFGRVGSSYNEQFF.

The V call is TRBV10-3, the J call TRBJ2-3; lacking DNA, the TRBD2 call made by TCRdb goes unchecked. CDR1 and CDR2 (germline): ENHRY, SYGVKD. This CDR3 has 15 residues. This CDR3 reads CAISDPTGMVDTQYF.

The chain joins TRBV29-1 to TRBJ2-5; TCRdb's assignment of TRBD1 cannot be checked, as there is no DNA. From germline, CDR1 is SQVTM and CDR2 ANQGSEA. There are 13 residues in the CDR3. The CDR3 loop is CSVDMTGGETQYF.

This rearrangement joins TRBV20-1 to TRBJ2-3; TCRdb outputs TRBD1, but without DNA this stays unchecked. The CDR3 is 14 amino acids. Germline CDR1 DFQATT, CDR2 SNEGSKA (reference sequence). CDR3 protein: CSAGGGLGTDTQYF.

The V call is TRBV7-8, the J call TRBJ1-2. CDR1 is SGHVS and CDR2 is FQNEAQ in the germline V gene. The CDR3 has 13 amino acids. This CDR3 reads CASSSGEGRGYTF.

CDR3 in amino acids: CASGSRQGAYNEQFF. This rearrangement joins TRBV12-5 to TRBJ2-1; there is no DNA to check the TCRdb D call of TRBD1. The CDR3 runs 15 residues. Germline V CDR1 and CDR2: LGHNT, FRNRAP.

CDR3 in amino acids: CSALLPASGRDTQYF. V and J are TRBV20-1 and TRBJ2-3; the TRBD2 assignment by TCRdb is unverifiable without DNA. This CDR3 has 15 amino acids. Germline values: CDR1 DFQATT, CDR2 SNEGSKA (reference sequence).

J is TRBJ1-1 and V is TRBV29-1. CDR1 and CDR2 from the germline V gene are SQVTM and ANQGSEA. The CDR3 contains 13 residues. This CDR3 reads CSVVSVPNTEAFF. The full variable domain, completed using reference TRBV29-1 and TRBJ1-1, is SAVISQKPSRDICQRGTSLTIQCQVDSQVTMMFWYRQQPGQSLTLIATANQGSEATYESGFVIDKFPISRPNLTFSTLTVSNMSPEDSSIYLCSVVSVPNTEAFFGQGTRLTVV.

The J gene is TRBJ2-5, the V gene TRBV5-4; with no DNA, the TCRdb D assignment of TRBD2 cannot be verified. Germline values: CDR1 SGHNT, CDR2 YYREEE (reference sequence). The CDR3 contains 14 residues. This chain's CDR3 is CASSGDLAQETQYF.

The chain recombines TRBV29-1 with TRBJ1-1; TCRdb reports TRBD1, a call that lacks DNA to check it against. The V gene's germline CDR1 is SQVTM and CDR2 ANQGSEA. The CDR3 runs to 12 residues. The CDR3 is CSAEGGSAEAFF.

V gene TRBV29-1 combines with J gene TRBJ2-3; checking the TCRdb D call of TRBD1 is not possible without DNA. The CDR3 runs to 14 residues. Germline V CDR1 and CDR2: SQVTM, ANQGSEA. The CDR3 is CSVDPAGVTDTQYF.

This chain connects TRBV12-3 or TRBV12-4 to TRBJ1-1; absent DNA, TCRdb's TRBD1 call cannot be checked. The length of the CDR3 is 14 residues. CDR3 sequence: CASSLHRANTEAFF.

V and J are TRBV30 and TRBJ2-1; with no DNA, the TCRdb D assignment of TRBD2 cannot be verified. From germline, CDR1 is GTSNPN and CDR2 SVGIG (reference sequence). The CDR3 sequence is 15 residues long. The CDR3 here is CAWHPLAGGVGEQFF.

The CDR3 sequence is CASSSSHLTGELFF. The chain carries TRBV5-6 and TRBJ2-2. Germline-derived CDR1 and CDR2 are SGHDT and YYEEEE. The CDR3 spans 14 residues.

This chain joins TRBV29-1 and TRBJ2-1; without DNA, the TCRdb call of TRBD2 cannot be checked. Germline CDR1 SQVTM, CDR2 ANQGSEA. CDR3 length: 16 amino acids. The CDR3 loop is CSVDGRETTNYNEQFF.